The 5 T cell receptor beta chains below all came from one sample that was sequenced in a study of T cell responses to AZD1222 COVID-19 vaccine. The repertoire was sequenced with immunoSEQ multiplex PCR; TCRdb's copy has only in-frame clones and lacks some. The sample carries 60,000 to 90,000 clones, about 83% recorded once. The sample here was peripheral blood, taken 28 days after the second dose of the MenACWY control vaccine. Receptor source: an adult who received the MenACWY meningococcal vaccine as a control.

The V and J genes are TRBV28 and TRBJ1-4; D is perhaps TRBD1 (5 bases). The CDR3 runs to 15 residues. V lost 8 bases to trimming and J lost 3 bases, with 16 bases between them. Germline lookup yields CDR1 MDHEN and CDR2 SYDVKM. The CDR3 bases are TGTGCCAGCTCTCGGGGCCAGATTGCTAATGAAAAACTGTTTTTT. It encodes CASSRGQIANEKLFF.

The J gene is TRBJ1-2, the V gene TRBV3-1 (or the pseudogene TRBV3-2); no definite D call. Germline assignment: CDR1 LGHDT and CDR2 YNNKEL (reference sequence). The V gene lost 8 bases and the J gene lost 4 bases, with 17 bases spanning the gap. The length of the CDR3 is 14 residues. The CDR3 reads CASSSGNRAYGYTF. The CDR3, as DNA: TGTGCCAGCTCCTCCGGGAACAGAGCCTATGGCTACACCTTC.

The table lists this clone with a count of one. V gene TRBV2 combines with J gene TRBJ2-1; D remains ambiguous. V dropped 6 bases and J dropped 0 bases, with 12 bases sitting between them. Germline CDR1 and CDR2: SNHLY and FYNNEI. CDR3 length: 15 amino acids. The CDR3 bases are TGTGCCAGCAGGAGTAGGGCGAGCTCCTACAATGAGCAGTTCTTC. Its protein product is CASRSRASSYNEQFF.

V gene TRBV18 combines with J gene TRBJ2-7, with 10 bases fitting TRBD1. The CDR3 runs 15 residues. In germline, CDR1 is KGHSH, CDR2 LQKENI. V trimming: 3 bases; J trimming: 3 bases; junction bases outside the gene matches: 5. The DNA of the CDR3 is TGTGCCAGCTCACCGTCAGACAGGGGGCTCTACGAGCAGTACTTC. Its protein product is CASSPSDRGLYEQYF.

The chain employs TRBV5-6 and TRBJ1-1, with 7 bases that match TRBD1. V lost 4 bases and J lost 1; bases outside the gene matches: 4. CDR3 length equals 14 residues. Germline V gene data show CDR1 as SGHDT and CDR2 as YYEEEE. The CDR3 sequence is CASSLRDRNTEAFF. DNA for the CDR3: TGTGCCAGCAGCCTCCGGGACAGGAACACTGAAGCTTTCTTT.